The sequence of this TCR beta chain was determined in a study of OX40 agonist ivuxolimab in advanced cancers. The V segment lost 5 bases and the J segment 5 bases; nucleotides outside the gene matches: 6. The germline V gene encodes CDR1 SEHNR and CDR2 FQNEAQ (reference sequence). CDR3 length: 14 residues. The method was immunoSEQ multiplex PCR; TCRdb's version includes in-frame clones alone and lacks a portion of them. The data contain 30,000 or so clones, about nine tenths of them seen just once; the ten biggest clones take up 9.4%. V and J are TRBV7-9 and TRBJ2-5; TRBD1 matches 9 bases. The sample consisted of CD4+ or CD8+ T cells sorted from blood, taken in a trial of the OX40 agonist ivuxolimab. The origin of this receptor is an adult with an advanced solid tumor such as melanoma, head and neck, liver or kidney cancer. CDR3 DNA: TGTGCCAGCAGCGGGACAGGGCCGCGGGAGACCCAGTACTTC. This translates into CASSGTGPRETQYF. Drawing the rest from reference TRBV7-9 and TRBJ2-5, the complete variable domain is DTGVSQNPRHKITKRGQNVTFRCDPISEHNRLYWYRQTLGQGPEFLTYFQNEAQLEKSRLLSDRFSAERPKGSFSTLEIQRTEQGDSAMYLCASSGTGPRETQYFGPGTRLLVL.